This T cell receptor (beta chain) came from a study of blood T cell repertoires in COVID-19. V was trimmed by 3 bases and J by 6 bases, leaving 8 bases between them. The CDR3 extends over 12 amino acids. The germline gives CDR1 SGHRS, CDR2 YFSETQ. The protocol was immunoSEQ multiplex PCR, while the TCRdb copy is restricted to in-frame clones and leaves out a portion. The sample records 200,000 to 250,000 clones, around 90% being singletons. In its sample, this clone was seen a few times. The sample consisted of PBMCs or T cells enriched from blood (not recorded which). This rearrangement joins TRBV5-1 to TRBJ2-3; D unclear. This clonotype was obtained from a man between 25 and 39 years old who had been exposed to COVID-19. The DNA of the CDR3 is TGCGCCAGCAGCTCGATGGGCGATACGCAGTATTTT. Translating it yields CASSSMGDTQYF.